A single T cell receptor (beta chain) is shown here with its context. The authors' processing: Scientists estimated how many nucleated cells there were by amplifying reference gene primers. Profiling relied on immunoSEQ multiplex PCR, and the TCRdb table lists in-frame clones only, not all of them. Clone size and the V and J calls come from that table; the DNA yielded D and trimming. The data hold approximately 300,000 clones, with 70% to 90% observed a single time. This CDR3 region has 14 residues. Looked up from germline, CDR1 is SGHVS and CDR2 is FNYEAQ. The J segment lost 2 bases and the V segment lost 5 bases, leaving 5 bases of the junction unmatched. Recovered Cohort 3 donors showed two negative PCRs, clearance, or symptom resolution. This entry is derived from a study of blood T cell repertoires in COVID-19.

The receptor was isolated from a woman aged 30 to 39 who had recovered from COVID-19. The sample was PBMCs or T cells enriched from blood (not recorded which). V usage is TRBV7-6 and J usage is TRBJ1-2; the match to TRBD1 covers 7 bases. In DNA, the CDR3 is TGTGCCAGCAGCCCGAGACAGGGAAACTATGGCTACACCTTC. Its protein is CASSPRQGNYGYTF.